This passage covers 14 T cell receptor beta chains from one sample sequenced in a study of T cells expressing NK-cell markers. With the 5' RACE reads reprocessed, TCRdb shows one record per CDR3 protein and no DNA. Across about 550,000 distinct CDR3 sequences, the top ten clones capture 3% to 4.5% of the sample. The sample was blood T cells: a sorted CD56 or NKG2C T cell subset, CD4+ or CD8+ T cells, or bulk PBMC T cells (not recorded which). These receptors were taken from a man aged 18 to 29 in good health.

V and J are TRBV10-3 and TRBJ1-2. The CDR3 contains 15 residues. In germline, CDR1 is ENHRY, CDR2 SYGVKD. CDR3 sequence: CAISESTAANYGYTF.

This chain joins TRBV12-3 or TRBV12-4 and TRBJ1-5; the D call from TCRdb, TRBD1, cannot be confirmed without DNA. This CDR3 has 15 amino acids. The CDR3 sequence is CASSLETGVAQPQHF.

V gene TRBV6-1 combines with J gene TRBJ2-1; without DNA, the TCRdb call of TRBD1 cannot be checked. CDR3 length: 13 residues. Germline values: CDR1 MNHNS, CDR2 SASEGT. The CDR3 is CASSPPRGEEQFF.

The CDR3 loop is CASNPTVTGTEAFF. The chain is built from TRBV7-9 and TRBJ1-1; TCRdb's D call of TRBD1 is untestable without DNA. There are 14 residues in the CDR3. CDR1 and CDR2 from the germline V gene are SEHNR and FQNEAQ (reference sequence).

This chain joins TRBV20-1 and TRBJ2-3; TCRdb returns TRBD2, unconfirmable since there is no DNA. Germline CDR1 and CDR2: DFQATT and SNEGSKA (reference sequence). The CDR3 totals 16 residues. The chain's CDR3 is CSARDVVVEDTDTQYF.

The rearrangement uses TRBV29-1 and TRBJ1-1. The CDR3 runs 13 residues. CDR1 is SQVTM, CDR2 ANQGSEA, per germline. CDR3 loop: CSVGNRANTEAFF.

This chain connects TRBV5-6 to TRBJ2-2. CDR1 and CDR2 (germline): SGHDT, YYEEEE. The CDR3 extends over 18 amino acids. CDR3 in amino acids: CASSLPILQTSGTGELFF.

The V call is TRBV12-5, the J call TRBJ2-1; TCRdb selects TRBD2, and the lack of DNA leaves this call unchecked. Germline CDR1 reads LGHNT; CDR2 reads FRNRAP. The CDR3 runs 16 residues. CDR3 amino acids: CASGLGLAGGGDEQFF.

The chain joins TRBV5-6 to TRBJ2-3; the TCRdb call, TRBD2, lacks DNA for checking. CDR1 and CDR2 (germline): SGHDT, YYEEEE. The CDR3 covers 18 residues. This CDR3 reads CASSLFSGLAGVADTQYF.

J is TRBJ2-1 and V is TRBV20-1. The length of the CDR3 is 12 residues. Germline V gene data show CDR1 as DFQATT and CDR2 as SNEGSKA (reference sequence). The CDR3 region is CSARDHDSEQFF.

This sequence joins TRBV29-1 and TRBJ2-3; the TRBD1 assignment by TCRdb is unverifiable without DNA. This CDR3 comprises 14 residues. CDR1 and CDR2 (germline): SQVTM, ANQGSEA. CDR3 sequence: CSPGGLSSTDTQYF.

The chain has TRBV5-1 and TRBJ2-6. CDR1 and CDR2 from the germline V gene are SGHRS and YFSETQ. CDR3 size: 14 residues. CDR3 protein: CASSSSSGANVLTF. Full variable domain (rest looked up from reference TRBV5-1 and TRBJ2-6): KAGVTQTPRYLIKTRGQQVTLSCSPISGHRSVSWYQQTPGQGLQFLFEYFSETQRNKGNFPGRFSGRQFSNSRSEMNVSTLELGDSALYLCASSSSSGANVLTFGAGSRLTVL.

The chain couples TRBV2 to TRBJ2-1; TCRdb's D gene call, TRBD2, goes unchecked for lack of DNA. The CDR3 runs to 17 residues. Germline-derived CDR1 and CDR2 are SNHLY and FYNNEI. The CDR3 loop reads CASSEFSLAGSYNEQFF.

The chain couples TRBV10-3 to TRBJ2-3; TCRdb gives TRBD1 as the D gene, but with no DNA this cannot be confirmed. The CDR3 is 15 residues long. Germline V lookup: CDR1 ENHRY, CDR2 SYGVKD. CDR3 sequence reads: CAIRRQGTSTDTQYF.